This entry concerns a single T cell receptor beta chain. The antigen is not known. The data belong to a study of CD8 T cells in ankylosing spondylitis. Study-wide results and caveats: Previous work reported some of these motif variants in the synovial fluid and blood of reactive arthritis.

The CDR3 covers 18 residues. V lost 2 bases, J lost 5 bases, and 17 bases stayed unmatched. Germline V gene sequence: CDR1 MNHEY, CDR2 SVGAGI. TCRdb redid the calling of the 5' RACE reads with MiXCR, one entry per CDR3 protein. The profile covers 300,000 to 350,000 distinct CDR3 sequences, with roughly 10% appearing a single time and around 10% taken by the ten largest. The clonotype was recovered from a female donor with ankylosing spondylitis or in good health (not recorded which). The gene calls are TRBV6-5 and TRBJ2-7, with 8 bases aligning to TRBD1. What was sequenced was blood, either unsorted or a sorted T cell fraction (not recorded which). The CDR3 DNA follows: TGTGCCAGCAGTTACGCCCCCCGACCCAGGGGGCGAAACAACGAGCAGTACTTC. Residues: CASSYAPRPRGRNNEQYF.